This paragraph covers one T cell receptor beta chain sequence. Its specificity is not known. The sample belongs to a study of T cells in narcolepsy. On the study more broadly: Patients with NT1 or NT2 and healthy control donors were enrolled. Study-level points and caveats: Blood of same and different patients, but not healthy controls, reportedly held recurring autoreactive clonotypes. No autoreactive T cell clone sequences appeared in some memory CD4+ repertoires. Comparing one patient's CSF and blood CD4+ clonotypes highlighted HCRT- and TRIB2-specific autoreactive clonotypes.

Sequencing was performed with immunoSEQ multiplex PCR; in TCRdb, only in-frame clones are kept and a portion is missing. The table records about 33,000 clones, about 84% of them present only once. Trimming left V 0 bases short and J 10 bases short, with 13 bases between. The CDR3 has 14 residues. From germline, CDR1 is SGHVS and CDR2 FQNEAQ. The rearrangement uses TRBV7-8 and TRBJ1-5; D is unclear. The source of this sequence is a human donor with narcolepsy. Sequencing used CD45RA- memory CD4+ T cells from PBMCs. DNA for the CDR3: TGTGCCAGCAGCTTAGCCGGATCCTCCAATCCCCAGCATTTT. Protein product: CASSLAGSSNPQHF.